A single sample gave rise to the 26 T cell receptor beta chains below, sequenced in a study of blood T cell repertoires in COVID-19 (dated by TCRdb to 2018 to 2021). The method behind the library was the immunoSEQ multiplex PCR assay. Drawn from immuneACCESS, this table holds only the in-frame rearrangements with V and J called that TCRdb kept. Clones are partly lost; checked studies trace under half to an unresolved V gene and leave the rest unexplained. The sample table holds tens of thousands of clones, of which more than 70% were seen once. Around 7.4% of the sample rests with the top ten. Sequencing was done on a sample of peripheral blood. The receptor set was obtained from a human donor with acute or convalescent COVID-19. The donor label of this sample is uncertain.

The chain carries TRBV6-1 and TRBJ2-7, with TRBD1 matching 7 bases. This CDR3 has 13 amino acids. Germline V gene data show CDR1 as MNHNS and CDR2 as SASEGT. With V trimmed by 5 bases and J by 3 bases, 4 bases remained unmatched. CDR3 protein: CASSSQGNYEQYF. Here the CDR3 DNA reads TGTGCCAGCAGTTCACAGGGGAACTACGAGCAGTACTTC.

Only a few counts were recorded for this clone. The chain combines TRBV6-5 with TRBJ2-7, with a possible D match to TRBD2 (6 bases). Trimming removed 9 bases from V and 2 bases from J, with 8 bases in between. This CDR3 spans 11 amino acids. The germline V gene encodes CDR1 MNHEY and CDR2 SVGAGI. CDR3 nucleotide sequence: TGTGCCAGTAGCGGTACCTACGAGCAGTACTTC. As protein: CASSGTYEQYF.

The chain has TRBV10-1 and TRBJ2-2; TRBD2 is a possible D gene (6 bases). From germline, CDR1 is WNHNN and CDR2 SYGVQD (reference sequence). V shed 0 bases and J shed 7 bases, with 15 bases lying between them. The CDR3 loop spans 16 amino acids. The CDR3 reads CASSESCGIKNGELFF. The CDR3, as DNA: TGCGCCAGCAGTGAGTCCTGCGGGATAAAGAACGGGGAGCTGTTTTTT.

CDR3 nucleotide sequence: TGTGCCAGCAGTGGGGGGGGGTACACTGAAGCTTTCTTT. Amino acid sequence: CASSGGGYTEAFF. The chain links TRBV2 to TRBJ1-1; perhaps TRBD1 as D (5 bases). CDR3 size: 13 residues. Trimming took 4 bases from V and 3 from J, leaving 9 bases between them. Germline CDR1 is SNHLY and CDR2 is FYNNEI.

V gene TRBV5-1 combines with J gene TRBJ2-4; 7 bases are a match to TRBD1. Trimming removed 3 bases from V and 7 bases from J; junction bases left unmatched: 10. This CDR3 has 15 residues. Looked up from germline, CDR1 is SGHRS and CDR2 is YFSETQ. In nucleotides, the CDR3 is TGCGCCAGCAGCTCCAGGACAGGACTCGGGAACATTCAGTACTTC. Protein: CASSSRTGLGNIQYF. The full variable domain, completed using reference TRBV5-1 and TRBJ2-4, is KAGVTQTPRYLIKTRGQQVTLSCSPISGHRSVSWYQQTPGQGLQFLFEYFSETQRNKGNFPGRFSGRQFSNSRSEMNVSTLELGDSALYLCASSSRTGLGNIQYFGAGTRLSVL.

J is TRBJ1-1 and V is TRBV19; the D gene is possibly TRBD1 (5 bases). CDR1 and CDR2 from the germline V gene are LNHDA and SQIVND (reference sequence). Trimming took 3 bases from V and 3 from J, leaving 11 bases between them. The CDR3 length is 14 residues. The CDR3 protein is CASSIPTVYTEAFF. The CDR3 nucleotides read TGTGCCAGTAGTATCCCGACAGTCTACACTGAAGCTTTCTTT.

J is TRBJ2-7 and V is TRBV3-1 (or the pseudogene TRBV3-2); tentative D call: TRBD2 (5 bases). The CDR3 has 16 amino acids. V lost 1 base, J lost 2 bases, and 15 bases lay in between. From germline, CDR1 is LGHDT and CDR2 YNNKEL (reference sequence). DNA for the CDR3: TGTGCCAGCAGCCAAGGCGCTTATTATAGCGCCTACGAGCAGTACTTC. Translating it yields CASSQGAYYSAYEQYF.

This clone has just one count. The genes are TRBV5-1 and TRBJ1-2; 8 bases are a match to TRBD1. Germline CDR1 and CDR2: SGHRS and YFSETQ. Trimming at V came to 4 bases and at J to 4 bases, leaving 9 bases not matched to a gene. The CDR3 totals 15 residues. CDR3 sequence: CASSAGTGGSYGYTF. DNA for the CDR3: TGCGCCAGCAGCGCGGGGACAGGAGGAAGCTATGGCTACACCTTC.

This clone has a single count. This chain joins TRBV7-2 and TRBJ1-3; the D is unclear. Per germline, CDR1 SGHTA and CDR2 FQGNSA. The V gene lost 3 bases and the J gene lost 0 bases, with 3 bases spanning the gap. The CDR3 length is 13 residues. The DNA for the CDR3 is TGTGCCAGCAGCTTGAGCTCTGGAAACACCATATATTTT. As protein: CASSLSSGNTIYF.

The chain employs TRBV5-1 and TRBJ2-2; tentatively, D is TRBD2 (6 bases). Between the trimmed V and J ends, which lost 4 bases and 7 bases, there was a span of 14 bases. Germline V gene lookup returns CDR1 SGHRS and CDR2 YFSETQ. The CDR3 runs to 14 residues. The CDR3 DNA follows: TGCGCCAGCAGCCCCCTCACGGGGGACGGGGAGCTGTTTTTT. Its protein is CASSPLTGDGELFF.

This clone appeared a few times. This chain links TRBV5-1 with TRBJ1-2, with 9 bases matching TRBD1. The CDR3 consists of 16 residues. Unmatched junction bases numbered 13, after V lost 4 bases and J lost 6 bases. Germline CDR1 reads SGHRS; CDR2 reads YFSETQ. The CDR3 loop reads CASSPPGTGSRNGYTF. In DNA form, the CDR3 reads TGCGCCAGCAGCCCCCCTGGGACAGGGTCGCGAAATGGCTACACCTTC.

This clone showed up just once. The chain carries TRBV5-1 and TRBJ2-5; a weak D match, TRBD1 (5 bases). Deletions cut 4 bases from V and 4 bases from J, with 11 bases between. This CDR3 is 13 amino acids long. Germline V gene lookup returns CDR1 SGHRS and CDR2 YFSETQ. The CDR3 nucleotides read TGCGCCAGCAGCCGAGACAGAGGAGAGACCCAGTACTTC. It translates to CASSRDRGETQYF. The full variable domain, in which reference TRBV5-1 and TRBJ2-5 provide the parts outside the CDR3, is KAGVTQTPRYLIKTRGQQVTLSCSPISGHRSVSWYQQTPGQGLQFLFEYFSETQRNKGNFPGRFSGRQFSNSRSEMNVSTLELGDSALYLCASSRDRGETQYFGPGTRLLVL.

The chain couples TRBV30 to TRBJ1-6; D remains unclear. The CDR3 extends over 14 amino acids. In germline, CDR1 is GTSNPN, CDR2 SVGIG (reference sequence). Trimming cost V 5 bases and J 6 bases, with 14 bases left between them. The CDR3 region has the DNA TGTGCCTGGGGTCTTTCCGGGATTAATTCACCCCTCCACTTT. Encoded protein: CAWGLSGINSPLHF.

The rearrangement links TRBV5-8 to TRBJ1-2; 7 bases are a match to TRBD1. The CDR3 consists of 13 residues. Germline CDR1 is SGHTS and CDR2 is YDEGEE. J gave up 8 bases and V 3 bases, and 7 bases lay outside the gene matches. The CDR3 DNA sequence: TGTGCCAGCAGCTCAGGGGGTCTGGGAGGCTACACCTTC. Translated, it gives CASSSGGLGGYTF.

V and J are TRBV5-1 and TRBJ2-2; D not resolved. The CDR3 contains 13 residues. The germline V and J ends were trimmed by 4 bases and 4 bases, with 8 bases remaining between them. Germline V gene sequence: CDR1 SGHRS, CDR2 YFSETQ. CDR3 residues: CASSLTGTGELFF. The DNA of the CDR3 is TGCGCCAGCAGCCTGACGGGCACCGGGGAGCTGTTTTTT.

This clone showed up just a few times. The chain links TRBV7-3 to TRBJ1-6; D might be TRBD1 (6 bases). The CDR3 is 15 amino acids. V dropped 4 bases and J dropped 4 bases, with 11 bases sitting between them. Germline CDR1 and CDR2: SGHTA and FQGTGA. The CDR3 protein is CASSSGQFYNSPLHF. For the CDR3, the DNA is TGTGCCAGCAGCTCCGGACAGTTTTATAATTCACCCCTCCACTTT.

CDR3 loop: CASLTGGLGTGELFF. CDR3 coding DNA: TGTGCCAGCCTAACCGGGGGGTTAGGCACCGGGGAGCTGTTTTTT. The chain couples TRBV6-5 to TRBJ2-2; 7 bases align to TRBD2. The germline gives CDR1 MNHEY, CDR2 SVGAGI. The V gene end was trimmed by 8 bases and the J gene end by 4 bases; junction bases not matched to a gene: 10. The CDR3 has 15 amino acids.

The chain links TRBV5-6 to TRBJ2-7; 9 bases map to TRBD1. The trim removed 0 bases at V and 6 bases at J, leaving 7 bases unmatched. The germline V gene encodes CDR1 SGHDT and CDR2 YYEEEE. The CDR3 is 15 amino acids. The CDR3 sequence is CASSLAGTGTLEQYF. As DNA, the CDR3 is TGTGCCAGCAGCTTGGCCGGGACAGGGACGCTCGAGCAGTACTTC.

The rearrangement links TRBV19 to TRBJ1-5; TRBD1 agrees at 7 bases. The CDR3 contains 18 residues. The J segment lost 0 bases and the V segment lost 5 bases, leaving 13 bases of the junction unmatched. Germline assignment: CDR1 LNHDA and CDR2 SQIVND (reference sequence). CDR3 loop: CASSVDGTALYSNQPQHF. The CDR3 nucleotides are TGTGCCAGTAGTGTTGACGGGACAGCCCTTTATAGCAATCAGCCCCAGCATTTT.

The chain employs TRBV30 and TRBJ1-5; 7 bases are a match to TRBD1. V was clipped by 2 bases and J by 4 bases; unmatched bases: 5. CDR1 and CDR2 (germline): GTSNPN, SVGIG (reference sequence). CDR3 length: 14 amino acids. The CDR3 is CAWSMGTENQPQHF. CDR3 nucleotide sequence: TGTGCCTGGAGTATGGGGACAGAAAATCAGCCCCAGCATTTT.

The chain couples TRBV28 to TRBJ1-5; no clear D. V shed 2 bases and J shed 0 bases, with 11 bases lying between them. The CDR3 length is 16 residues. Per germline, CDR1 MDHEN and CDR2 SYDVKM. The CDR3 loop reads CASSLPSDNSNQPQHF. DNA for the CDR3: TGTGCCAGCAGTTTACCCAGCGATAATAGCAATCAGCCCCAGCATTTT. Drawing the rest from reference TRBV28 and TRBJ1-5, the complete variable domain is DVKVTQSSRYLVKRTGEKVFLECVQDMDHENMFWYRQDPGLGLRLIYFSYDVKMKEKGDIPEGYSVSREKKERFSLILESASTNQTSMYLCASSLPSDNSNQPQHFGDGTRLSIL.

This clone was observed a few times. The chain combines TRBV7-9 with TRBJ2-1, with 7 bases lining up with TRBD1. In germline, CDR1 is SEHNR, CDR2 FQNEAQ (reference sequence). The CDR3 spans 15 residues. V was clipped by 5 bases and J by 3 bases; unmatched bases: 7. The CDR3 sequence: CASSQGQKLYNEQFF. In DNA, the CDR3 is TGTGCCAGCAGCCAGGGACAGAAGCTCTACAATGAGCAGTTCTTC.

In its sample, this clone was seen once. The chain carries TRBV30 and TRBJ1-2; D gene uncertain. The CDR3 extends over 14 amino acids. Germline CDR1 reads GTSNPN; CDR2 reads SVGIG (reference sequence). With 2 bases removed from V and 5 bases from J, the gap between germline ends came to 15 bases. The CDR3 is CAWSIGQSGYGYTF. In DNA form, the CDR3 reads TGTGCCTGGAGTATAGGTCAGTCAGGTTATGGCTACACCTTC.

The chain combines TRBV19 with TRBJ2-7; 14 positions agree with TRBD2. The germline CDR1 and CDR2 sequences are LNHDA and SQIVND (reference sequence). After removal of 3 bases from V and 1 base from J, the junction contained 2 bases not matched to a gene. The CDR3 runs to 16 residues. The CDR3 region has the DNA TGTGCCAGTAGTATGGGACTAGCGGGGGCATCCTACGAGCAGTACTTC. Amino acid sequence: CASSMGLAGASYEQYF.

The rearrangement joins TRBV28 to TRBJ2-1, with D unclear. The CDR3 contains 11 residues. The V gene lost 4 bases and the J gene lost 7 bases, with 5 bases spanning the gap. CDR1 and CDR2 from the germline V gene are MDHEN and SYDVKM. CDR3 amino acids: CASSSRNEQFF. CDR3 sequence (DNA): TGTGCCAGCAGTTCTAGGAATGAGCAGTTCTTC. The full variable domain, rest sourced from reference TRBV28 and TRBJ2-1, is DVKVTQSSRYLVKRTGEKVFLECVQDMDHENMFWYRQDPGLGLRLIYFSYDVKMKEKGDIPEGYSVSREKKERFSLILESASTNQTSMYLCASSSRNEQFFGPGTRLTVL.

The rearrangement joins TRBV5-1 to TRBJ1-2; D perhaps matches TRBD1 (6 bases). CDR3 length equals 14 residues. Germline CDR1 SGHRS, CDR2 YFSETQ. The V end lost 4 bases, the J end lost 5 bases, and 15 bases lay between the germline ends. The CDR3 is CASSPPSTGYGYTF. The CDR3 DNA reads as TGCGCCAGCAGCCCCCCTTCTACAGGGTATGGCTACACCTTC.